The source of this T cell receptor (beta chain) is a study of a mutant IDH1 vaccine in newly diagnosed glioma (dated by TCRdb to about 2021). For the study in its entirety: The approximately 32 treated patients were around 62% male and roughly 40% female, with a mean age of approximately 40 years. Before enrollment, most patients had been given radiochemotherapy with temozolomide as standard therapy, while the rest had received either radiotherapy alone or temozolomide alone. Peripheral blood was collected at six visits: V03 (baseline), V05, V07, V10, V12 and V13. For exploratory analyses, 25 treated patients had longitudinal TCRB deep sequencing done wherever samples were available. Summary of the overall study and its limitations: Across multiple MHC alleles, vaccine-induced immune responses were seen in more than 90% of patients. Availability determined which PBMC samples were chosen for TCRB deep sequencing. Pseudoprogression seemed to be unrelated to changes in the top peripheral T cell clonotypes found by TCRB sequencing. It was noted by the authors that analyses of patient blood samples could not be reproduced owing to sample limitations.

This clone was seen a few times. The antigen it binds to is not known. Per-base quality was not reported, and no clone a single base away is much larger than it. According to the study, the label for this sample's time point signals: baseline, week 1 (first vaccination visit). What this sample's treatment or condition label stands for: pre-vaccination baseline after standard-of-care therapy. Donors had newly diagnosed WHO grade 3 or 4 IDH1-mutant astrocytomas with loss of nuclear ATRX. The samples were drawn from NOA16, a multicentre, single-arm, open-label phase I trial in Germany that tested a mutant IDH1 peptide vaccine in humans for the first time. Blood drawn at visit V03 was used as the baseline sample for immunogenicity testing. Genomic DNA for TCRB sequencing was extracted from EDTA blood using the DNeasy Blood and Tissue Kit. The germline V gene gives CDR1 as MDHEN and CDR2 as SYDVKM. The junction shows trimming of 5 bases on V and 2 bases on J, and the gene matches do not reach 12 bases of it. Including cysteine and phenylalanine, the CDR3 has 18 amino acids. The CDR3 DNA has 54 bases and is translated from base 1.

Library method: the immunoSEQ multiplex PCR assay. The hsTCRB Kit was used according to the manufacturer's protocol to amplify rearranged TCR beta chain sequences. TCRB libraries were sequenced on an Illumina MiSeq. The paper's processing steps were these. Demultiplexing, trimming and gene mapping were performed with the kit vendor's proprietary platform. TCRdb holds this immuneACCESS table with in-frame rearrangements only. Some clones are missing; in checked studies, unresolved V genes explain under half, and the rest has no known cause. V and J calls and clone size follow that table, whereas D and trimming were derived from the DNA. The sample table lists about 33,000 clones, 80% to 90% of them with a count of one. The ten largest clones capture over 4% of the sample.

This receptor was taken from a woman aged 40 to 49 with glioma. The rearranged segments are TRBV28 and TRBJ2-2; TRBD2 agrees with 9 junctional bases. The sequencing here drew on PBMCs, taken from a glioma patient treated with radiotherapy, temozolomide or both. The CDR3 loop reads CASSPLPGLARNTGELFF. The DNA is as follows: TGTGCCAGCAGTCCACTTCCGGGACTAGCCAGAAACACCGGGGAGCTGTTTTTT.